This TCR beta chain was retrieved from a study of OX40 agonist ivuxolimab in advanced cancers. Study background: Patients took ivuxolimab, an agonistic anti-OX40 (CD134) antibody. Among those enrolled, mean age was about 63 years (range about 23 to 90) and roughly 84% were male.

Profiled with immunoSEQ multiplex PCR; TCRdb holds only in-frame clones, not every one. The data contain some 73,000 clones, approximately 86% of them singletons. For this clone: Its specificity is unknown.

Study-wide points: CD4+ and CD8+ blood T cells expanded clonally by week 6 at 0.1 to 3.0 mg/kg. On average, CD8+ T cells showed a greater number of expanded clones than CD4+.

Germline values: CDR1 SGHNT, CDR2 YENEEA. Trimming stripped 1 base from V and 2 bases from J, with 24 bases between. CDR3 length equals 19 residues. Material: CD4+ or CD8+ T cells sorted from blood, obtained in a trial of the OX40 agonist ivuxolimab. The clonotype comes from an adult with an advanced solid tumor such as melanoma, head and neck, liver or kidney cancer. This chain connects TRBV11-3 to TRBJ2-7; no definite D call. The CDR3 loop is CASSLASGSEPSAAYEQYF. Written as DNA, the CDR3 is TGTGCCAGCAGCTTAGCCTCAGGATCTGAGCCCAGTGCGGCCTACGAGCAGTACTTC.